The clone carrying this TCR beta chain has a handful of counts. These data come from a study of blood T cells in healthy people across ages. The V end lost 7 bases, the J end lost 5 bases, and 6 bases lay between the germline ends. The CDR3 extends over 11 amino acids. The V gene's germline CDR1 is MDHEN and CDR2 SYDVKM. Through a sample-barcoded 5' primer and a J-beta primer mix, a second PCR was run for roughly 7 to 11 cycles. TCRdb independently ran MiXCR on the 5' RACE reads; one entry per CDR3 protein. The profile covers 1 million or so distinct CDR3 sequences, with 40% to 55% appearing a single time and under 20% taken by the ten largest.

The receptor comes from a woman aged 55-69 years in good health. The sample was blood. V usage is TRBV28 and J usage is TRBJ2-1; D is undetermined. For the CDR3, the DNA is TGTGCCAGCAACACCCACAATGAGCAGTTCTTC. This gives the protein CASNTHNEQFF.